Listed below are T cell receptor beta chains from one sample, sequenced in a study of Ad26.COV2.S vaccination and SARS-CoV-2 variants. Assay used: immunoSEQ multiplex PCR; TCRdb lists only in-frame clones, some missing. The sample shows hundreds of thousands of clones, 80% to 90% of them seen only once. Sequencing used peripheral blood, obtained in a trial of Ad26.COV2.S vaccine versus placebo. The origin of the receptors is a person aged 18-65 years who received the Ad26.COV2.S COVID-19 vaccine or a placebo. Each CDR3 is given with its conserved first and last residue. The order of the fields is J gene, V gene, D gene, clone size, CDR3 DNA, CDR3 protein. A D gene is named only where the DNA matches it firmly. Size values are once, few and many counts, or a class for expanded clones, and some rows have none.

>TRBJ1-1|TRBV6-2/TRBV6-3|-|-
TGTGCCAGCAGTTACCGGGAGCACACTGAAGCTTTCTTT
CASSYREHTEAFF
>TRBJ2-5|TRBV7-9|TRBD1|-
TGTGCCAGCAGCCTTGGGACAGGGGTTTGGGAGACCCAGTACTTC
CASSLGTGVWETQYF
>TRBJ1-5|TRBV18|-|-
TGTGCCAGCTCACCACCTGGGGATATCAATCAGCCCCAGCATTTT
CASSPPGDINQPQHF
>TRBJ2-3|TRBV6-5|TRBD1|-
TGTGCCAGCAGGGACGGGACAGGGCGGGATACGCAGTATTTT
CASRDGTGRDTQYF
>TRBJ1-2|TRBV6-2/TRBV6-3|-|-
TGTGCCAGCAGTGTAATACCCCGAGGCTTTAACTATGGCTACACCTTC
CASSVIPRGFNYGYTF
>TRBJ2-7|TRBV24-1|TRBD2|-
TGTGCCACCCGGACTAGCCGCTACGAGCAGTACTTC
CATRTSRYEQYF
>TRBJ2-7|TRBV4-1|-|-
TGCGCCAGCAGCCAAGATGGCTCCATTAACTCCTACGAGCAGTACTTC
CASSQDGSINSYEQYF
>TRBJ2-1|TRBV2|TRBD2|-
TGTGCCAGCAGTGGTCTAGCGGGGTCCTACAATGAGCAGTTCTTC
CASSGLAGSYNEQFF
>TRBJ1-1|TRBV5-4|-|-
TGTGCCAGCAGCGAGGGGCGGTTGAACACTGAAGCTTTCTTT
CASSEGRLNTEAFF
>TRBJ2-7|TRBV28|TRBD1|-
TGTGCCAGCAGGATAGGACAGGGCTACGAGCAGTACTTC
CASRIGQGYEQYF
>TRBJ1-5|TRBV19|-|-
TGTGCCAGTAGTACCCCGATGCAGGCGGTTAGCAATCAGCCCCAGCATTTT
CASSTPMQAVSNQPQHF
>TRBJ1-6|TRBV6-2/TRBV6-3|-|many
TGTGCCAGCAGTTACCTAGGGACGGTGAATTCACCCCTCCACTTT
CASSYLGTVNSPLHF
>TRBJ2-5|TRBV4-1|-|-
TGCGCCAGCAGTCCCGCGGCGCCTCAAGAGACCCAGTACTTC
CASSPAAPQETQYF
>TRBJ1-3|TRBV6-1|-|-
TGTGCCAGCAGTGAACATGCCCGTCCGTACTCTGGAAACACCATATATTTT
CASSEHARPYSGNTIYF
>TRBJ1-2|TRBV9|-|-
TGTGCCAGCAGCTCAAGCGGGAGAGGATTTAACTATGGCTACACCTTC
CASSSSGRGFNYGYTF
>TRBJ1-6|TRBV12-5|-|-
TGTGCTAGTGGTTACTCCCTAGTTGCACCCCTCCACTTT
CASGYSLVAPLHF
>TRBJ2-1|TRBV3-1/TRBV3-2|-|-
TGTGCCAGCAGCCAAGGAGGAGCGGTACAGAGGGAGCAGTTCTTC
CASSQGGAVQREQFF
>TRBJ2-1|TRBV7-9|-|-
TGTGCCAGCACTCGAGGACAGCTAGACAATGAGCAGTTCTTC
CASTRGQLDNEQFF
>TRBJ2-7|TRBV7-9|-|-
TGTGCCAGCAGCTTATGGGGAGGCGAGCAGTACTTC
CASSLWGGEQYF
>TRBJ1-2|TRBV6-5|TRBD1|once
TGTGCCAGCCGGGCAGCGGACAGGGGTGGAGGCTACACCTTC
CASRAADRGGGYTF
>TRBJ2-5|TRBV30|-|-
TGTGCCTGGGGGCAAGAGACCCAGTACTTC
CAWGQETQYF
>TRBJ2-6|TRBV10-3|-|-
TGTGCCATCAGTGAGAGTGGGGCCAACGTCCTGACTTTC
CAISESGANVLTF
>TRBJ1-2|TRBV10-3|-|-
TGTGCCACACTAGGTGAGCAGACTGACTATGGCTACACCTTC
CATLGEQTDYGYTF
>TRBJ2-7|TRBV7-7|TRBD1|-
TGTGCTAGCAGCTTATCCCTGACAGGGATCACCGAGCAGTACTTC
CASSLSLTGITEQYF
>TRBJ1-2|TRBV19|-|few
TGTGCCAGTAGTATAGGGGGGACGGTTAGCGGCTACACCTTC
CASSIGGTVSGYTF
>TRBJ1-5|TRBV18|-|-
TGTGCCAGCTCACCACCGGGGGGCAACAATCAGCCCCAGCATTTT
CASSPPGGNNQPQHF
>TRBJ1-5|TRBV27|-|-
TGTGCCAGCAGGGGCACCCATCAGCCCCAGCATTTT
CASRGTHQPQHF
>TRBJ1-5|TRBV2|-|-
TGTGCCAGCAGTGCAGGGGACCTTAGCAATCAGCCCCAGCATTTT
CASSAGDLSNQPQHF
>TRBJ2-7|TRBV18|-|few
TGTGCCAGCTCACCACCAGGCCGCTCCTTCAACGAGCAGTACTTC
CASSPPGRSFNEQYF
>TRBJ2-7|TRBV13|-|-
TGTGCCAGCAGCTCGCAGGACAGTCTCCACGAGCAGTACTTC
CASSSQDSLHEQYF
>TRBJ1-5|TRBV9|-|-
TGTGCCAGCAGCGTAGGGGCCGGAGGGGAGCCCCAGCATTTT
CASSVGAGGEPQHF
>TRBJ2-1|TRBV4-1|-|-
TGCGCCAGCAGCCCAGAGGAGAGTAGCTCCTACAATGAGCAGTTCTTC
CASSPEESSSYNEQFF
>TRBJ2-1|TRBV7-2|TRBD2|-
TGTGCCAGCAGCTTAGGGTTGGCTAGCGGGGGGGACGAGCAGTTCTTC
CASSLGLASGGDEQFF